A selection of T cell receptor beta chains follows, all from one sample in a study of Graves' ophthalmopathy and Graves' hyperthyroidism. TCRdb re-called the multiplex PCR reads through MiXCR, storing one row per CDR3 protein. The table has nearly 400,000 distinct CDR3 sequences, 15% to 20% seen once. Sequencing was carried out using peripheral blood. Every receptor here comes from a woman aged 18 to 35 with Graves' ophthalmopathy. The CDR3 runs from the conserved cysteine through the conserved F or W. D genes are given only for firm matches. Some rows mark clone size as missing; the rest say once, few, many or name a class of expanded clone.

V gene: TRBV24-1; clone size: NA; D gene: TRBD1; J gene: TRBJ1-2; CDR3 protein: CATSGRDSAYSTYGYTF; CDR3 DNA: TGTGCCACCAGTGGCCGGGACAGCGCATACTCAACTTATGGCTACACCTTC
V gene: TRBV6-5; clone size: few; D gene: TRBD1; J gene: TRBJ1-1; CDR3 protein: CASSYSSRDRWGTEAFF; CDR3 DNA: TGTGCCAGCAGTTACTCGAGCCGGGACAGGTGGGGGACTGAAGCTTTCTTT
V gene: TRBV4-3; clone size: many; D gene: NA; J gene: TRBJ2-7; CDR3 protein: CASSQTASLDEQYF; CDR3 DNA: TGCGCCAGCAGCCAAACAGCCAGCTTAGACGAGCAGTACTTC
V gene: TRBV28; clone size: NA; D gene: NA; J gene: TRBJ2-5; CDR3 protein: CASSPYIRRTGQDWSQYF; CDR3 DNA: TGTGCCAGCAGCCCTTACATTAGACGGACGGGGCAGGATTGGTCCCAGTACTTC
V gene: TRBV2; clone size: many; D gene: NA; J gene: TRBJ1-2; CDR3 protein: CASSESNYGYTF; CDR3 DNA: TGTGCCAGCAGTGAGTCTAACTATGGCTACACCTTC
V gene: TRBV3-1; clone size: NA; D gene: NA; J gene: TRBJ1-2; CDR3 protein: CASSQDWGGADGYTF; CDR3 DNA: TGTGCCAGCAGCCAAGATTGGGGGGGCGCGGATGGCTACACCTTC
V gene: TRBV20-1; clone size: NA; D gene: NA; J gene: TRBJ2-7; CDR3 protein: CSASESLSEQYF; CDR3 DNA: TGCAGTGCTAGCGAGAGTTTATCCGAGCAGTACTTC
V gene: TRBV3-1; clone size: few; D gene: TRBD1; J gene: TRBJ1-6; CDR3 protein: CASRRRRQGEASPLHF; CDR3 DNA: TGTGCCAGCAGGCGACGTAGACAGGGCGAAGCTTCACCCCTCCACTTT
V gene: TRBV27; clone size: many; D gene: TRBD1; J gene: TRBJ2-4; CDR3 protein: CASSSTGAKNIQYF; CDR3 DNA: TGTGCCAGCAGTTCGACAGGGGCCAAAAACATTCAGTACTTC
V gene: TRBV9; clone size: many; D gene: TRBD1; J gene: TRBJ2-7; CDR3 protein: CASSGDRDEQYF; CDR3 DNA: TGTGCCAGCAGCGGCGACAGGGACGAGCAGTACTTC
V gene: TRBV29-1; clone size: many; D gene: NA; J gene: TRBJ2-7; CDR3 protein: CSVDSGLGVYEQYF; CDR3 DNA: TGCAGCGTTGATTCTGGGCTGGGGGTATACGAGCAGTACTTC
V gene: TRBV2; clone size: NA; D gene: TRBD1; J gene: TRBJ1-5; CDR3 protein: CASQRETGSNQPQHF; CDR3 DNA: TGTGCCAGCCAGAGGGAGACAGGGAGCAATCAGCCCCAGCATTTT
V gene: TRBV7-2; clone size: many; D gene: NA; J gene: TRBJ1-2; CDR3 protein: CASILGGDYGYTF; CDR3 DNA: TGTGCCAGCATCCTGGGTGGGGACTATGGCTACACCTTC
V gene: TRBV28; clone size: many; D gene: NA; J gene: TRBJ2-7; CDR3 protein: CASSVSETYSYEQYF; CDR3 DNA: TGTGCCAGCAGTGTATCAGAGACTTATTCCTACGAGCAGTACTTC
V gene: TRBV28; clone size: many; D gene: NA; J gene: TRBJ1-1; CDR3 protein: CASNEDASEAFF; CDR3 DNA: TGTGCCAGCAATGAGGATGCTTCTGAAGCTTTCTTT
V gene: TRBV24-1; clone size: NA; D gene: TRBD1; J gene: TRBJ2-2; CDR3 protein: CATSDPWDRGLSGDTGELFF; CDR3 DNA: TGTGCCACCAGTGACCCTTGGGACAGGGGACTCTCGGGGGACACCGGGGAGCTGTTTTTT
V gene: TRBV5-5; clone size: many; D gene: NA; J gene: TRBJ1-1; CDR3 protein: CASTPSRGTEAFF; CDR3 DNA: TGTGCCAGCACCCCGTCGCGGGGCACTGAAGCTTTCTTT
V gene: TRBV12-3/TRBV12-4; clone size: NA; D gene: NA; J gene: TRBJ1-3; CDR3 protein: CASSSRNYGNTIYF; CDR3 DNA: TGTGCCAGCAGTTCTAGAAATTACGGAAACACCATATATTTT
V gene: TRBV6-1; clone size: many; D gene: NA; J gene: TRBJ1-5; CDR3 protein: CASSAEGRRSNQPQHF; CDR3 DNA: TGTGCCAGCAGTGCGGAGGGACGTAGAAGCAATCAGCCCCAGCATTTT
V gene: TRBV24-1; clone size: many; D gene: TRBD1; J gene: TRBJ1-2; CDR3 protein: CATSDQGAYGYTF; CDR3 DNA: TGTGCCACCAGTGATCAGGGGGCGTATGGCTACACCTTC
V gene: TRBV7-2; clone size: many; D gene: NA; J gene: TRBJ2-3; CDR3 protein: CASSLLSQGSGADTQYF; CDR3 DNA: TGTGCCAGCAGCTTGCTATCTCAGGGGTCGGGCGCAGATACGCAGTATTTT
V gene: TRBV28; clone size: NA; D gene: TRBD2; J gene: TRBJ2-7; CDR3 protein: CASSTIILAASSYEQYF; CDR3 DNA: TGTGCCAGCAGTACCATTATCCTAGCGGCTAGCTCCTACGAGCAGTACTTC
V gene: TRBV28; clone size: many; D gene: TRBD1; J gene: TRBJ1-2; CDR3 protein: CASRQGAQHGYTF; CDR3 DNA: TGTGCCAGCAGACAGGGGGCTCAGCATGGCTACACCTTC
V gene: TRBV12-3/TRBV12-4; clone size: many; D gene: NA; J gene: TRBJ1-5; CDR3 protein: CASSFRGRVDQPQHF; CDR3 DNA: TGTGCCAGCAGTTTCAGGGGCAGGGTTGATCAGCCCCAGCATTTT
V gene: TRBV15; clone size: NA; D gene: NA; J gene: TRBJ2-2; CDR3 protein: CATSRERHRTANTGELFF; CDR3 DNA: TGTGCCACCAGCAGAGAGAGGCACCGAACGGCGAACACCGGGGAGCTGTTTTTT
V gene: TRBV7-2; clone size: many; D gene: NA; J gene: TRBJ2-5; CDR3 protein: CASSLGDRSGETQYF; CDR3 DNA: TGTGCCAGCAGCTTAGGGGACCGCTCCGGGGAGACCCAGTACTTC
V gene: TRBV6-4; clone size: many; D gene: NA; J gene: TRBJ2-6; CDR3 protein: CASSEQASGANVLTF; CDR3 DNA: TGTGCCAGCAGTGAACAGGCCTCTGGGGCCAACGTCCTGACTTTC
V gene: TRBV5-1; clone size: once; D gene: NA; J gene: TRBJ2-7; CDR3 protein: CASSVDPGSSYEQYF; CDR3 DNA: TGCGCCAGCAGCGTCGATCCCGGGAGCTCCTACGAGCAGTACTTC
V gene: TRBV7-8; clone size: NA; D gene: NA; J gene: TRBJ2-7; CDR3 protein: CASSPRYNEQYF; CDR3 DNA: TGTGCCAGCAGCCCCCGTTACAACGAGCAGTACTTC
V gene: TRBV20-1; clone size: many; D gene: TRBD2; J gene: TRBJ2-7; CDR3 protein: CSAPTGTSGKFYEQYF; CDR3 DNA: TGCAGTGCTCCGACGGGGACTAGCGGGAAGTTTTACGAGCAGTACTTC
V gene: TRBV7-2; clone size: NA; D gene: TRBD1; J gene: TRBJ1-2; CDR3 protein: CASSLQGAAYGYTF; CDR3 DNA: TGTGCCAGCAGCCTTCAGGGGGCGGCCTATGGCTACACCTTC
V gene: TRBV6-5; clone size: many; D gene: NA; J gene: TRBJ1-1; CDR3 protein: CASSRRAGTNTEAFF; CDR3 DNA: TGTGCCAGCAGCCGACGGGCAGGGACGAACACTGAAGCTTTCTTT
V gene: TRBV4-3; clone size: many; D gene: NA; J gene: TRBJ1-6; CDR3 protein: CASSQDLSSSYNSPLHF; CDR3 DNA: TGCGCCAGCAGCCAAGATCTTTCGAGCTCCTATAATTCACCCCTCCACTTT
V gene: TRBV20-1; clone size: few; D gene: NA; J gene: TRBJ2-6; CDR3 protein: CSARADSSGANVLTF; CDR3 DNA: TGCAGTGCTAGAGCAGACTCCTCTGGGGCCAACGTCCTGACTTTC
V gene: TRBV4-2; clone size: many; D gene: TRBD1; J gene: TRBJ2-5; CDR3 protein: CASSPEAGGAGETQYF; CDR3 DNA: TGTGCCAGCAGCCCCGAGGCAGGGGGCGCCGGTGAGACCCAGTACTTC
V gene: TRBV7-9; clone size: NA; D gene: NA; J gene: TRBJ2-7; CDR3 protein: CASSLVVRGSYEQYF; CDR3 DNA: TGTGCCAGCAGCTTAGTAGTCAGGGGATCCTACGAGCAGTACTTC
V gene: TRBV7-2; clone size: many; D gene: TRBD1; J gene: TRBJ2-7; CDR3 protein: CASSLVQGGTYEQYF; CDR3 DNA: TGTGCCAGCAGCTTAGTACAGGGGGGAACCTACGAGCAGTACTTC
V gene: TRBV28; clone size: many; D gene: NA; J gene: TRBJ2-7; CDR3 protein: CASSFWTAIYEQYF; CDR3 DNA: TGTGCCAGCAGTTTCTGGACAGCAATCTACGAGCAGTACTTC
V gene: TRBV7-8; clone size: many; D gene: TRBD1; J gene: TRBJ1-2; CDR3 protein: CASSLGRGRQRNYGYTF; CDR3 DNA: TGTGCCAGCAGCTTAGGCAGGGGGCGTCAGAGGAACTATGGCTACACCTTC
V gene: TRBV11-3; clone size: many; D gene: TRBD1; J gene: TRBJ2-2; CDR3 protein: CASSYPGTGGTGELFF; CDR3 DNA: TGTGCCAGCAGCTATCCTGGGACAGGGGGCACCGGGGAGCTGTTTTTT
V gene: TRBV7-9; clone size: many; D gene: NA; J gene: TRBJ1-1; CDR3 protein: CASSPVGRYGTEAFF; CDR3 DNA: TGTGCCAGCAGCCCCGTAGGACGGTATGGCACTGAAGCTTTCTTT
V gene: TRBV11-2; clone size: many; D gene: TRBD2; J gene: TRBJ2-7; CDR3 protein: CASSPKPGLAVSYEQYF; CDR3 DNA: TGTGCCAGCAGCCCGAAGCCGGGCCTAGCGGTTTCCTACGAGCAGTACTTC
V gene: TRBV6-1; clone size: many; D gene: NA; J gene: TRBJ1-1; CDR3 protein: CASSEKIGMLNTEAFF; CDR3 DNA: TGTGCCAGCAGTGAGAAAATTGGAATGTTGAACACTGAAGCTTTCTTT
V gene: TRBV6-1; clone size: few; D gene: NA; J gene: TRBJ1-5; CDR3 protein: CASSEAFPPEPQHF; CDR3 DNA: TGTGCCAGCAGTGAAGCGTTTCCTCCGGAGCCCCAGCATTTT
V gene: TRBV11-1; clone size: many; D gene: NA; J gene: TRBJ1-1; CDR3 protein: CASSREQGTEAFF; CDR3 DNA: TGTGCCAGCAGCCGCGAACAGGGCACTGAAGCTTTCTTT
V gene: TRBV29-1; clone size: many; D gene: NA; J gene: TRBJ2-5; CDR3 protein: CSVRPPPAGRYSAQYF; CDR3 DNA: TGCAGCGTCCGACCCCCCCCAGCAGGGCGCTATTCCGCCCAGTACTTC
V gene: TRBV11-2; clone size: many; D gene: TRBD2; J gene: TRBJ2-5; CDR3 protein: CASSSTLAGVLLETQYF; CDR3 DNA: TGTGCCAGCAGCTCCACACTAGCGGGAGTCCTTTTAGAGACCCAGTACTTC
V gene: TRBV28; clone size: many; D gene: TRBD1; J gene: TRBJ2-7; CDR3 protein: CASNTDREALISYEQYF; CDR3 DNA: TGTGCCAGTAACACGGACAGGGAAGCACTGATCTCCTACGAGCAGTACTTC
V gene: TRBV9; clone size: many; D gene: NA; J gene: TRBJ2-7; CDR3 protein: CASSVGDAGEQYF; CDR3 DNA: TGTGCCAGCAGCGTTGGGGACGCGGGCGAGCAGTACTTC
V gene: TRBV6-1; clone size: NA; D gene: TRBD2; J gene: TRBJ2-5; CDR3 protein: CASSEALTSGSLGETQYF; CDR3 DNA: TGTGCCAGCAGTGAAGCGCTAACTAGCGGGAGTTTGGGAGAGACCCAGTACTTC
V gene: TRBV5-4; clone size: many; D gene: TRBD1; J gene: TRBJ1-2; CDR3 protein: CASSWIDRGGPRYGYTF; CDR3 DNA: TGTGCCAGCAGCTGGATAGACAGGGGGGGACCCCGCTATGGCTACACCTTC
V gene: TRBV7-2; clone size: many; D gene: NA; J gene: TRBJ1-1; CDR3 protein: CASSGEGGITEAFF; CDR3 DNA: TGTGCCAGCAGCGGAGAGGGGGGAATCACTGAAGCTTTCTTT
V gene: TRBV7-2; clone size: many; D gene: NA; J gene: TRBJ2-5; CDR3 protein: CASSWDWRQETQYF; CDR3 DNA: TGTGCCAGCAGCTGGGACTGGCGTCAAGAGACCCAGTACTTC